A selection of T cell receptor beta chains follows, all from one sample in a study of T cells after yellow fever vaccination. TCRdb called the 5' RACE reads again in MiXCR, with one record for every CDR3 protein. The repertoire includes hundreds of thousands of distinct CDR3 sequences, about 19% of them detected once, and roughly 13% sits in the top ten. Sequencing was performed on PBMCs, taken 15 days after the yellow fever booster vaccination. These receptors were obtained from a man younger than 45 who received the YFV17D yellow fever vaccine. Each CDR3 is given with its conserved first and last residue. Fields, in order: J gene, clone size, V gene, D gene, CDR3 DNA, CDR3 protein. D genes are given only for firm matches. Part of the rows lack a size; the others show once, few, many or a class for expanded clones.

J: TRBJ2-3
size: few
V: TRBV28
D: TRBD1
DNA: TGTGCCAGCAGTCTCAGGGGGCGGGCAGATACGCAGTATTTT
CDR3: CASSLRGRADTQYF

J: TRBJ2-1
size: many
V: TRBV6-1
D: -
DNA: TGTGCCGGTACTAGCCCCTACAATGAGCAGTTCTTC
CDR3: CAGTSPYNEQFF

J: TRBJ1-6
size: -
V: TRBV9
D: -
DNA: TGTGCCAGCAGCGTTGGAGGAGGACGGGGGAATTCACCCCTCCACTTT
CDR3: CASSVGGGRGNSPLHF

J: TRBJ2-5
size: -
V: TRBV27
D: -
DNA: TGTGCCAGCAGTCGGCTAGAGAGGGAGACCCAGTACTTC
CDR3: CASSRLERETQYF

J: TRBJ2-7
size: -
V: TRBV6-5
D: TRBD2
DNA: TGTGCCAGCAGTTACTCTTATCGGGGGGAGTACGAGCAGTACTTC
CDR3: CASSYSYRGEYEQYF

J: TRBJ2-1
size: few
V: TRBV20-1
D: -
DNA: TGCAGTGCGTGGGACAACAACAATGAGCAGTTCTTC
CDR3: CSAWDNNNEQFF

J: TRBJ2-7
size: many
V: TRBV5-1
D: -
DNA: TGCGCCAGCAGCTCGTCCCGAGAGCAGTACTTC
CDR3: CASSSSREQYF

J: TRBJ2-7
size: few
V: TRBV4-3
D: -
DNA: TGCGCCAGCAGCCGGGGGACGATGGACTACGAGCAGTACTTC
CDR3: CASSRGTMDYEQYF

J: TRBJ2-7
size: -
V: TRBV11-2
D: TRBD2
DNA: TGTGCCAGCAGCTTAGTAGCAGGAGGTAGCGGGGAAACCTACGAGCAGTACTTC
CDR3: CASSLVAGGSGETYEQYF

J: TRBJ2-1
size: few
V: TRBV11-2
D: -
DNA: TGTGCCAGCAGACAACCGGGCCTTGGCGGTAGCTCCTACAATGAGCAGTTCTTC
CDR3: CASRQPGLGGSSYNEQFF

J: TRBJ2-1
size: -
V: TRBV5-5
D: TRBD1
DNA: TGTGCCAGCAGCTTGGATTCCGGCAGGGGGCGACCGTATGAGCAGTTCTTC
CDR3: CASSLDSGRGRPYEQFF

J: TRBJ1-5
size: -
V: TRBV6-5
D: -
DNA: TGTGCCAGCAGTTACTCGGGGGGGGGCTACAATCAGCCCCAGCATTTT
CDR3: CASSYSGGGYNQPQHF

J: TRBJ2-3
size: once
V: TRBV18
D: -
DNA: TGTGCCAGCTCACCACCCACGGCCAATACGCAGTATTTT
CDR3: CASSPPTANTQYF

J: TRBJ2-2
size: -
V: TRBV20-1
D: TRBD2
DNA: TGCAGTGCTTTGCCGGAGAGGGGAGCGGGAGGGGCGGCGGAGCTGTTTTTT
CDR3: CSALPERGAGGAAELFF

J: TRBJ2-5
size: few
V: TRBV11-2
D: -
DNA: TGTGCCAGCAGCTTAGGCCGCCAACAAGAGACCCAGTACTTC
CDR3: CASSLGRQQETQYF

J: TRBJ2-7
size: -
V: TRBV5-1
D: TRBD1
DNA: TGCGCCAGCAGCTTGGGTGGGGACAGGGTCTACGAGCAGTACTTC
CDR3: CASSLGGDRVYEQYF

J: TRBJ2-7
size: -
V: TRBV6-6
D: -
DNA: TGTGCCAGCTTCGGTTTGGAGGTGCAGTACTTC
CDR3: CASFGLEVQYF

J: TRBJ1-1
size: -
V: TRBV27
D: -
DNA: TGTGCCAGCAGTTTCGCCCGGCCAACAGGTGAAGCTTTCTTT
CDR3: CASSFARPTGEAFF

J: TRBJ2-1
size: -
V: TRBV5-6
D: -
DNA: TGTGCCAGCAGCTTGAGTTTCGATCTAACCTCCTACAATGAGCAGTTCTTC
CDR3: CASSLSFDLTSYNEQFF

J: TRBJ2-1
size: few
V: TRBV6-2/TRBV6-3
D: -
DNA: TGTGCCAGTGCCACTCCCGGGCATGAGCAGTTCTTC
CDR3: CASATPGHEQFF

J: TRBJ2-1
size: few
V: TRBV24-1
D: TRBD2
DNA: TGTGCCACCAGTGAGGGGACTAGCGGGAGTGATGAGCAGTTCTTC
CDR3: CATSEGTSGSDEQFF

J: TRBJ2-1
size: -
V: TRBV19
D: -
DNA: TGTGCCAGTAGCCTAAGGGGGGGCAATGAGCAGTTCTTC
CDR3: CASSLRGGNEQFF

J: TRBJ2-1
size: -
V: TRBV7-2
D: -
DNA: TGTGCCAGCAGTCCACTAAGCGGCAACTACAATGAGCAGTTCTTC
CDR3: CASSPLSGNYNEQFF

J: TRBJ2-2
size: few
V: TRBV6-2/TRBV6-3
D: TRBD2
DNA: TGTGCCAGCAGACGGACTAGACTGACCGGGGAGCTGTTTTTT
CDR3: CASRRTRLTGELFF

J: TRBJ2-2
size: -
V: TRBV4-3
D: -
DNA: TGCGCCAGCAGCCATATCGTATGGGACGGGAGGAACACCGGGGAGCTGTTTTTT
CDR3: CASSHIVWDGRNTGELFF

J: TRBJ2-7
size: few
V: TRBV20-1
D: -
DNA: TGCAGTGCTGAGCGGGTTTACTACGAGCAGTACTTC
CDR3: CSAERVYYEQYF

J: TRBJ2-7
size: -
V: TRBV9
D: TRBD1
DNA: TGTGCCAGCAGCGTAGCCGTCGGACAGGGCTACGAGCAGTACTTC
CDR3: CASSVAVGQGYEQYF

J: TRBJ2-1
size: few
V: TRBV6-2/TRBV6-3
D: -
DNA: TGTGCCAGCAGTTGGGGACTTCAGAATGAGCAGTTCTTC
CDR3: CASSWGLQNEQFF

J: TRBJ2-3
size: -
V: TRBV4-3
D: TRBD2
DNA: TGCGCCAGCAGCCAAGTAGTTCTAGCGGGAGATACAGATACGCAGTATTTT
CDR3: CASSQVVLAGDTDTQYF

J: TRBJ2-1
size: -
V: TRBV19
D: TRBD1
DNA: TGTGCCAGTAGTATAAAACAGGGGGCCATCTACAATGAGCAGTTCTTC
CDR3: CASSIKQGAIYNEQFF

J: TRBJ2-2
size: -
V: TRBV5-1
D: -
DNA: TGCGCCAGCAGTTCCTCGCCGGGACTCCTCATTTCGGCCGGGGAGCTGTTTTTT
CDR3: CASSSSPGLLISAGELFF

J: TRBJ2-1
size: -
V: TRBV27
D: -
DNA: TGTGCCAGCAGCACATTCTACAATGAGCAGTTCTTC
CDR3: CASSTFYNEQFF

J: TRBJ2-7
size: many
V: TRBV27
D: TRBD2
DNA: TGTGCCAGCAGTTCCCTCAGCGGGAGGGCCCTTTACGAGCAGTACTTC
CDR3: CASSSLSGRALYEQYF

J: TRBJ2-5
size: few
V: TRBV20-1
D: TRBD2
DNA: TGCAGTGCCCAGGCACTAGCGGGAGGTGGAGAGACCCAGTACTTC
CDR3: CSAQALAGGGETQYF

J: TRBJ2-5
size: once
V: TRBV5-8
D: -
DNA: TGTGCCAGCAGCCTGGGGCAGGGAACATTCCAAGAGACCCAGTACTTC
CDR3: CASSLGQGTFQETQYF

J: TRBJ2-7
size: few
V: TRBV5-5
D: -
DNA: TGTGCCAGCACCAGACAGACCGGCTACGAGCAGTACTTC
CDR3: CASTRQTGYEQYF

J: TRBJ1-1
size: -
V: TRBV20-1
D: -
DNA: TGCAGTGCTAGAAAGCTACTGAACACTGAAGCTTTCTTT
CDR3: CSARKLLNTEAFF

J: TRBJ2-7
size: few
V: TRBV19
D: TRBD2
DNA: TGTGCCAGTAGTAGAGACGCTAGCGGGAGTAGAAACGAGCAGTACTTC
CDR3: CASSRDASGSRNEQYF

J: TRBJ2-3
size: -
V: TRBV20-1
D: -
DNA: TGCAGTGCCTACCCTTATAGGGGGGGCACAGATACGCAGTATTTT
CDR3: CSAYPYRGGTDTQYF

J: TRBJ2-7
size: few
V: TRBV6-1
D: TRBD2
DNA: TGTGCCAGCAGCCGACTAGCGGGAGGAATTGAGCAGTACTTC
CDR3: CASSRLAGGIEQYF